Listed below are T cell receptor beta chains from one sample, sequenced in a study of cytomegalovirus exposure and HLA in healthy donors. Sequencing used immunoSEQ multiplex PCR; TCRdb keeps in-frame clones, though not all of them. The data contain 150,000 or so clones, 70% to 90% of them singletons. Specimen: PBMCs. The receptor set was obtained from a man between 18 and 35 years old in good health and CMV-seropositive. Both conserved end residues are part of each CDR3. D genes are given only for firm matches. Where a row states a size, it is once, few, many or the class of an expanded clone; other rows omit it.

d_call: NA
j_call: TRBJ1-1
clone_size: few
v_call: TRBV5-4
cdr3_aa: CASSVPGRAFF
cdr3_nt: TGTGCCAGCAGCGTTCCGGGAAGGGCTTTCTTT

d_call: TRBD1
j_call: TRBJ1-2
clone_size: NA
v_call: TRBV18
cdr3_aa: CASRRTGTVANYGYTF
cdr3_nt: TGTGCCAGTCGACGTACCGGGACAGTCGCTAACTATGGCTACACCTTC

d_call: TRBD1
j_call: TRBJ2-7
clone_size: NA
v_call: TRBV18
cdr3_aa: CASSPISGTGDEQYF
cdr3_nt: TGTGCCAGCTCACCGATTTCCGGGACAGGAGACGAGCAGTACTTC

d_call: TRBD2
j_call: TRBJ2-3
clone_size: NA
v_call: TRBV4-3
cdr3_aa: CASSQSGTSGGATDTQYF
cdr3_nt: TGCGCCAGCAGCCAAAGTGGTACTAGCGGGGGGGCAACAGATACGCAGTATTTT

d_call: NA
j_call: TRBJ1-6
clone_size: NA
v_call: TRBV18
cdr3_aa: CASSAMDRSQSGNSPLHF
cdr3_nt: TGTGCCAGCTCAGCAATGGATAGGTCCCAGTCAGGGAATTCACCCCTCCACTTT

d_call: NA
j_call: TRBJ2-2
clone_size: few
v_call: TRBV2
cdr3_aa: CAWDLFTGELFF
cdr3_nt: TGTGCCTGGGACTTGTTCACCGGGGAGCTGTTTTTT

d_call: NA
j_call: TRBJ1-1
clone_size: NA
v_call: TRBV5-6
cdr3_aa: CASSLPQMNTEAFF
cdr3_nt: TGTGCCAGCAGCTTGCCACAGATGAACACTGAAGCTTTCTTT

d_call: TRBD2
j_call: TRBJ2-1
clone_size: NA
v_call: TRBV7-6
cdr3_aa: CASSLVARTRDNEQFF
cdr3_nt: TGTGCCAGCTCCTTGGTTGCTCGGACTAGAGACAATGAGCAGTTCTTC

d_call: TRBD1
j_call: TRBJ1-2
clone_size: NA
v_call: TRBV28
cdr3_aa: CASRGFGTGPNYGYTF
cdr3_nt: TGTGCCAGCAGAGGGTTCGGGACAGGGCCTAACTATGGCTACACCTTC

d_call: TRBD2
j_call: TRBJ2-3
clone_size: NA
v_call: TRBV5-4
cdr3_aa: CASSLVPSLSSGGHTDTQYF
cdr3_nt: TGTGCCAGCAGCTTGGTTCCCTCCCTTTCTAGCGGGGGGCACACAGATACGCAGTATTTT

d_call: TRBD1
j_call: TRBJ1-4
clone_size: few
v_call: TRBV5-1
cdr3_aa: CASSLTGVGEKLFF
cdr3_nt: TGCGCCAGCAGCTTGACAGGGGTCGGCGAAAAACTGTTTTTT

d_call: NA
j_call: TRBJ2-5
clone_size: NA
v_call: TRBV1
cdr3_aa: CTSSQTTSGGLQETQYF
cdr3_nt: TGCACCAGCAGCCAGACGACTAGCGGGGGACTTCAAGAGACCCAGTACTTC

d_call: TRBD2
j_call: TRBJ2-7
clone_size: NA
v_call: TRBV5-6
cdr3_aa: CASSSRTSYEQYF
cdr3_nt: TGTGCCAGCAGCTCCCGGACTAGCTACGAGCAGTACTTC

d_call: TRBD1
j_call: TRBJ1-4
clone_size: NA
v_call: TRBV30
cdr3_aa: CAWSSGTGANEKLFF
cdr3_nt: TGTGCCTGGAGTTCCGGGACAGGGGCGAATGAAAAACTGTTTTTT

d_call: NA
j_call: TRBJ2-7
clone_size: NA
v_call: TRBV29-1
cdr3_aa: CSVGGGAYEQYF
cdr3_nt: TGCAGCGTTGGTGGCGGGGCTTACGAGCAGTACTTC

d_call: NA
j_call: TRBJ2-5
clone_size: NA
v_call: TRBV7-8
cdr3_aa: CASRRTFRSQETQYF
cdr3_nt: TGTGCCAGCCGGAGGACGTTCCGATCTCAAGAGACCCAGTACTTC

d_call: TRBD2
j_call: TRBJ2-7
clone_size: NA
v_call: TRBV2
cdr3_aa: CASSRLATYEQYF
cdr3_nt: TGTGCCAGCAGCCGACTAGCGACTTACGAGCAGTACTTC

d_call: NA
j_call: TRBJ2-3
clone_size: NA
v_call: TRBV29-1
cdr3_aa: CSVPWADTQYF
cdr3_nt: TGCAGCGTTCCCTGGGCGGATACGCAGTATTTT

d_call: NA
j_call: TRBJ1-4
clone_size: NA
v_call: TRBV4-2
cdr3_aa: CASREQGQGEKLFF
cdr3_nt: TGTGCCAGCAGGGAACAGGGACAAGGAGAAAAACTGTTTTTT

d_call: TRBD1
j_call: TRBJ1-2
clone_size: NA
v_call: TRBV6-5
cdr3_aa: CASTQAPGQNYGYTF
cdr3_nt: TGTGCCAGCACTCAAGCACCGGGACAGAACTATGGCTACACCTTC

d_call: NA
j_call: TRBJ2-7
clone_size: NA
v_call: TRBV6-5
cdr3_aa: CASSYSPPGHQEQYF
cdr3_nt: TGTGCCAGCAGTTACTCACCCCCGGGACATCAGGAGCAGTACTTC

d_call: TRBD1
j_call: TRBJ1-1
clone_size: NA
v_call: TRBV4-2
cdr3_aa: CASRRTGLDALDTEAFF
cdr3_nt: TGTGCCAGCAGACGGACAGGGTTGGATGCTTTGGACACTGAAGCTTTCTTT

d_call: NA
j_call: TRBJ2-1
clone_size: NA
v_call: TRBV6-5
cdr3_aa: CASSPTSLYNEQFF
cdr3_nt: TGTGCCAGCAGTCCCACCTCCCTATACAATGAGCAGTTCTTC

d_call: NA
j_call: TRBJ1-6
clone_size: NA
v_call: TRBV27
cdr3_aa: CASQLSYNSPLHF
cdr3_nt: TGTGCCAGCCAACTCTCCTATAATTCACCCCTCCACTTT

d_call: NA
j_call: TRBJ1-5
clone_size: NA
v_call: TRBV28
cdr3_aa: CASSSLVVGRLGGRDSNQPQHF
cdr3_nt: TGTGCCAGCAGCTCCCTTGTGGTCGGACGCCTCGGGGGGAGGGATAGCAATCAGCCCCAGCATTTT

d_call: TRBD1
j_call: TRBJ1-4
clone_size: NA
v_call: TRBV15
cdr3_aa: CATDTRTGGEKLFF
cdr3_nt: TGTGCCACCGACACCAGGACAGGCGGAGAAAAACTGTTTTTT

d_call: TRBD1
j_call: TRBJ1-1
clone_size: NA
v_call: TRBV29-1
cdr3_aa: CSVGGTGDLGAFF
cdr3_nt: TGCAGCGTCGGGGGGACAGGGGACTTAGGGGCTTTCTTT

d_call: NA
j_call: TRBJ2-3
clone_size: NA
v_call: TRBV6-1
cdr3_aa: CASSVSGGATDTQYF
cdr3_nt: TGTGCCAGCAGTGTGTCCGGCGGGGCAACAGATACGCAGTATTTT

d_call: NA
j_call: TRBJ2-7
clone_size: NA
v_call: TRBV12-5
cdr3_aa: CASGLRVGRVYEQYF
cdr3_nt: TGTGCTAGTGGTTTGCGGGTTGGCAGGGTCTACGAGCAGTACTTC

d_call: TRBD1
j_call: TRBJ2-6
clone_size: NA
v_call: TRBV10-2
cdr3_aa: CASSPGQGTGANVLTF
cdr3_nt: TGCGCCAGCAGCCCCGGACAGGGAACTGGGGCCAACGTCCTGACTTTC

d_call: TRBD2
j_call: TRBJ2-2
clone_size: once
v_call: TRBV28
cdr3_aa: CASSLTSGYTGELFF
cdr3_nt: TGTGCCAGCAGTTTGACTAGCGGCTACACCGGGGAGCTGTTTTTT

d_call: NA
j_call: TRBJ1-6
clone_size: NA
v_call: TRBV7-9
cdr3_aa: CASSPDHLGRNSPLHF
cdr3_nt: TGTGCCAGCAGCCCCGATCATCTTGGCCGTAATTCACCCCTCCACTTT

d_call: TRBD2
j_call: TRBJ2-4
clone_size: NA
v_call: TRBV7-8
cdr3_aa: CASSLGLAGKNIQYF
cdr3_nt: TGTGCCAGCAGCTTGGGACTAGCGGGGAAAAACATTCAGTACTTC

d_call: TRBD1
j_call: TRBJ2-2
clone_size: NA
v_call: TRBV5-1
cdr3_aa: CASSPGQGELGELFF
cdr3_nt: TGCGCCAGCAGCCCTGGACAGGGTGAGCTCGGGGAGCTGTTTTTT

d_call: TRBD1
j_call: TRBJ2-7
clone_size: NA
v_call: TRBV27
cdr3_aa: CASSLWRTGYEQYF
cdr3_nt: TGTGCCAGCAGTTTATGGCGGACAGGGTACGAGCAGTACTTC

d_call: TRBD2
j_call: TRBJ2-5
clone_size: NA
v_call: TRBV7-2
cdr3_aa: CASSLWGGGETQYF
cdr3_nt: TGTGCCAGCAGCTTATGGGGGGGAGGGGAGACCCAGTACTTC

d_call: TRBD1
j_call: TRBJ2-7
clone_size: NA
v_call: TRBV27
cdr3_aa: CASSLTGDLLYEQYF
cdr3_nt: TGTGCCAGCAGCCTGACAGGGGACCTCTTGTACGAGCAGTACTTC

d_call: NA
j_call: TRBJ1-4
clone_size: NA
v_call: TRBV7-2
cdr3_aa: CASTRQLNEKLFF
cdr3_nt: TGTGCCAGCACACGACAGTTGAATGAAAAACTGTTTTTT

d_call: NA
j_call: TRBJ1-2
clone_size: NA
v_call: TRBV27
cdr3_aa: CASSLRGRRYGYTF
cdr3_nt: TGTGCCAGCAGTTTAAGGGGCAGGCGCTATGGCTACACCTTC

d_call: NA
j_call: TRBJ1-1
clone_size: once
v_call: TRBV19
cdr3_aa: CASSPAGSREGTEAFF
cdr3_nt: TGTGCCAGTAGTCCGGCCGGGAGTAGAGAAGGCACTGAAGCTTTCTTT

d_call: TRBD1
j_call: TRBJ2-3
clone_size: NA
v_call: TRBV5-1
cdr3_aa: CASSPTRQGAADTQYF
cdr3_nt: TGCGCCAGCAGCCCTACGAGACAGGGGGCCGCAGATACGCAGTATTTT

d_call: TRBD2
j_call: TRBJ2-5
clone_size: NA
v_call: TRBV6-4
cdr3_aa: CASRGTSGQETQYF
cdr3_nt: TGTGCCAGCAGAGGGACTAGCGGCCAAGAGACCCAGTACTTC